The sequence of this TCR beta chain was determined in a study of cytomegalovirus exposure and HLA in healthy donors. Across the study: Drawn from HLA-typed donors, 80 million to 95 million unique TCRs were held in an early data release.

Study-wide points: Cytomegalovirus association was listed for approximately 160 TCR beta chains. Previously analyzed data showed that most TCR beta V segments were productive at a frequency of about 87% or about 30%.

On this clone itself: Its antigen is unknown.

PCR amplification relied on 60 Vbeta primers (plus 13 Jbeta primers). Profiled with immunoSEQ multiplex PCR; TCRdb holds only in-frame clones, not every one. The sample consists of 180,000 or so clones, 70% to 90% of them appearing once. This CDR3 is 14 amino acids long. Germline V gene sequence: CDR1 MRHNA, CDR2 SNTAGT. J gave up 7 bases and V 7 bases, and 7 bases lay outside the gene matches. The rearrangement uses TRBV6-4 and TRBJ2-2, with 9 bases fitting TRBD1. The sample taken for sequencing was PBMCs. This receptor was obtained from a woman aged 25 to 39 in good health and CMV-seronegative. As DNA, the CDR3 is TGTGCCAGCAAGCCGGGACAGGGTTACGGGGAGCTGTTTTTT. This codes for CASKPGQGYGELFF.